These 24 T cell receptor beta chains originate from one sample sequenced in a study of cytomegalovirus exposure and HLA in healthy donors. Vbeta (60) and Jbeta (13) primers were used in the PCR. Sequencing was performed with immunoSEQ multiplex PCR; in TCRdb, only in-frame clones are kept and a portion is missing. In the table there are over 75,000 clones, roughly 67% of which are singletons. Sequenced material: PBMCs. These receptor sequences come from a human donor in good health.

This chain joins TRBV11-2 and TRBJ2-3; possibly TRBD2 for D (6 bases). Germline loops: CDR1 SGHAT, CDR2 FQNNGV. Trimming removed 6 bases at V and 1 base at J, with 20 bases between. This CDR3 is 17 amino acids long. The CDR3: CASRAGSLNEGTDTQYF. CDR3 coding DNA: TGTGCCAGCAGGGCGGGGTCCTTGAATGAGGGCACAGATACGCAGTATTTT.

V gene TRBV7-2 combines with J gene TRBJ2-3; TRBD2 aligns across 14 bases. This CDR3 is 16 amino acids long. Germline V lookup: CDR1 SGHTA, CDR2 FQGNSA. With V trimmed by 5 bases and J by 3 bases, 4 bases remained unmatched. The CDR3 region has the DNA TGTGCCAGCAGCCCGGGACTAGCGGGGGCTACAGATACGCAGTATTTT. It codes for CASSPGLAGATDTQYF.

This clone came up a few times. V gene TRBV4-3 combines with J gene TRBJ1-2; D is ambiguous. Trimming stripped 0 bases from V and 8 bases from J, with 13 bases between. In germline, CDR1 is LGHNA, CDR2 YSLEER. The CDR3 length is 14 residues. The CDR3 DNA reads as TGCGCCAGCAGCCAAGAGGGAGGACGGCCGGGCTACACCTTC. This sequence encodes CASSQEGGRPGYTF.

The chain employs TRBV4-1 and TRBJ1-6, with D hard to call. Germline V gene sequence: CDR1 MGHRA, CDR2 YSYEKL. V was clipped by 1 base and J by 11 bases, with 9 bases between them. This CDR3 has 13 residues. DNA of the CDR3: TGCGCCAGCAGCCAAGGGGTGACAACACCCCTCCACTTT. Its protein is CASSQGVTTPLHF.

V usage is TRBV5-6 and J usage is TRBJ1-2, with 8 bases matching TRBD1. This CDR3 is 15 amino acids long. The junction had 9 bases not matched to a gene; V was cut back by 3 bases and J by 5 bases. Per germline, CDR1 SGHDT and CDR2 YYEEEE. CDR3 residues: CASSYPGGSFYGYTF. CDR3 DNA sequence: TGTGCCAGCAGCTACCCAGGGGGCTCTTTTTATGGCTACACCTTC.

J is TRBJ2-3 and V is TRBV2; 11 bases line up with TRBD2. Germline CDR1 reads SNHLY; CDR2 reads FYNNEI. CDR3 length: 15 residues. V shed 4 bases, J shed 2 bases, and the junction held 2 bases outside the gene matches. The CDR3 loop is CASSASGGHTDTQYF. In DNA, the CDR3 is TGTGCCAGCAGTGCTAGCGGGGGGCACACAGATACGCAGTATTTT.

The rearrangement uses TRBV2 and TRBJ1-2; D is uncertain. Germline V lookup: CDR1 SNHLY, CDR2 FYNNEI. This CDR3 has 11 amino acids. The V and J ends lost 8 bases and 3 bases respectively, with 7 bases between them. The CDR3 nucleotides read TGTGCCAGCGAGGCAGACTATGGCTACACCTTC. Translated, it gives CASEADYGYTF.

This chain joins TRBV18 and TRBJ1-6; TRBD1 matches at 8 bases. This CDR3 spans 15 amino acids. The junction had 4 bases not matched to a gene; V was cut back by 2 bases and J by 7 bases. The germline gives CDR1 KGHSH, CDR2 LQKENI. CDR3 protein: CASSPRTGNNSPLHF. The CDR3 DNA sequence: TGTGCCAGCTCACCAAGGACAGGGAACAATTCACCCCTCCACTTT.

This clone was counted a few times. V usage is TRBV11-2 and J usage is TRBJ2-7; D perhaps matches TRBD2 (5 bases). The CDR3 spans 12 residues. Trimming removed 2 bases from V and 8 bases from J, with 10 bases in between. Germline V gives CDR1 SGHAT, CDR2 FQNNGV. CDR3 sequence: CASSLFGVQQYF. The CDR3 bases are TGTGCCAGCAGCTTATTCGGGGTACAGCAGTACTTC.

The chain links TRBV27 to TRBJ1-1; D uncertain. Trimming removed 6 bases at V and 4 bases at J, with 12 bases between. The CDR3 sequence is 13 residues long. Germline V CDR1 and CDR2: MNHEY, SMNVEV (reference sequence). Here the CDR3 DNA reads TGTGCCAGCAGGGGAGGGTTAAGCACTGAAGCTTTCTTT. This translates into CASRGGLSTEAFF.

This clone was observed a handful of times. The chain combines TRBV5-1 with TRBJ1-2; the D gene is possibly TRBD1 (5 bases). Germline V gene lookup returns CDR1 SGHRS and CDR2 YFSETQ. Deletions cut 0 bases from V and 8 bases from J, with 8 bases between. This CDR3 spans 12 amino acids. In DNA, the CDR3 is TGCGCCAGCAGCTTGGTCCAGGGAGGCTACACCTTC. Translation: CASSLVQGGYTF.

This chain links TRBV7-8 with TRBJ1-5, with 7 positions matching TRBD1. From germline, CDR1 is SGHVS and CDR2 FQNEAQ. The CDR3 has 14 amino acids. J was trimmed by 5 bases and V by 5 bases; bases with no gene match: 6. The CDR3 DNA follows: TGTGCCAGCAGCAAGGACAGGACCTATCAGCCCCAGCATTTT. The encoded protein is CASSKDRTYQPQHF.

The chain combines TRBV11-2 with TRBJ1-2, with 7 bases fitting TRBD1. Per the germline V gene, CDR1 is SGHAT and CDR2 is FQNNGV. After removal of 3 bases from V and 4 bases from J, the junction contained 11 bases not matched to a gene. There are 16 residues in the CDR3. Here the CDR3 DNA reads TGTGCCAGCAGCTTGGGTTATGGACAGGCCAGCTATGGCTACACCTTC. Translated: CASSLGYGQASYGYTF.

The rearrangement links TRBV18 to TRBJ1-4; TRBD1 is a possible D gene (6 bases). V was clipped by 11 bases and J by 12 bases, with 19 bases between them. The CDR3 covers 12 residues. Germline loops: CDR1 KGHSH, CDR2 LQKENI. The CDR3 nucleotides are TGTGCCGGGGGCCTCCGACGGAATGAACTGTTTTTT. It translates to CAGGLRRNELFF.

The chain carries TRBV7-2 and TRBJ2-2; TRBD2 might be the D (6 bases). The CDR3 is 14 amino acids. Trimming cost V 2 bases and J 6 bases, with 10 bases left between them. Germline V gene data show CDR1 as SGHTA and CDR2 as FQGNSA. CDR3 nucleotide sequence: TGTGCCAGCAGCTTATCCCGCGGGGCCGGGGAGCTGTTTTTT. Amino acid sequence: CASSLSRGAGELFF.

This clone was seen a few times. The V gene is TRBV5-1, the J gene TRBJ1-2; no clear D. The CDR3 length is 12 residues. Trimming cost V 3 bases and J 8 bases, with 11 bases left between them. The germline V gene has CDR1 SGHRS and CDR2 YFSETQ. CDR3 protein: CASSSEARGYTF. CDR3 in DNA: TGCGCCAGCAGCTCAGAGGCGCGGGGCTACACCTTC.

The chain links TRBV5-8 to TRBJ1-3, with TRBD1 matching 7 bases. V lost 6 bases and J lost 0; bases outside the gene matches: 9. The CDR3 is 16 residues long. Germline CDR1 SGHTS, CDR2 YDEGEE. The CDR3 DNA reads TGTGCCAGCAAGACCCGGACAGGCGGCTCTGGAAACACCATATATTTT. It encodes CASKTRTGGSGNTIYF.

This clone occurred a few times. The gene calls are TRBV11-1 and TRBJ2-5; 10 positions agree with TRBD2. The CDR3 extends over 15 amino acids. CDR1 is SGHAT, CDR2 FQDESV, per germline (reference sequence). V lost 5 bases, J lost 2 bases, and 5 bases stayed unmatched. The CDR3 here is CASSERTSGQETQYF. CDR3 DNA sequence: TGTGCCAGCAGCGAAAGGACTAGCGGTCAAGAGACCCAGTACTTC. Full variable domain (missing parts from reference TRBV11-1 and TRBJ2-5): EAEVAQSPRYKITEKSQAVAFWCDPISGHATLYWYRQILGQGPELLVQFQDESVVDDSQLPKDRFSAERLKGVDSTLKIQPAELGDSAMYLCASSERTSGQETQYFGPGTRLLVL.

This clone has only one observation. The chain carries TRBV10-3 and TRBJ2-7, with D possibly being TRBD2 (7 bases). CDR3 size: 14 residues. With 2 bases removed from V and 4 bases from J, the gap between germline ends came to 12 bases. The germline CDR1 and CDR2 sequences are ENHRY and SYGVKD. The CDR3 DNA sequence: TGTGCCATCAGTGAGGGGGGGGGCCGGTACGAGCAGTACTTC. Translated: CAISEGGGRYEQYF.

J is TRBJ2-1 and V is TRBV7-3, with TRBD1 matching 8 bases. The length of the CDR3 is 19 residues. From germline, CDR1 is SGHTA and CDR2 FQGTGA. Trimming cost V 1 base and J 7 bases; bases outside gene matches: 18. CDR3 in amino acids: CASSLIQGPQETGANEQFF. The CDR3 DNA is TGTGCCAGCAGCTTAATTCAGGGGCCCCAAGAGACAGGGGCGAATGAGCAGTTCTTC.

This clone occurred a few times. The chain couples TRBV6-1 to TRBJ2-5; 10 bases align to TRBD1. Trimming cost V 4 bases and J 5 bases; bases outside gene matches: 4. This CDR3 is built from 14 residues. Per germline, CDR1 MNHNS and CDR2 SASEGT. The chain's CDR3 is CASSGTGGWETQYF. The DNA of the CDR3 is TGTGCCAGCAGTGGGACAGGGGGTTGGGAGACCCAGTACTTC.

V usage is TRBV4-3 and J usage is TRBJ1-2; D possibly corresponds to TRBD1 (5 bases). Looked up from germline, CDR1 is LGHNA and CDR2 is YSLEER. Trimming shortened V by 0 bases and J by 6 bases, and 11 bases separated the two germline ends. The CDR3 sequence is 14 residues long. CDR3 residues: CASSQDTGVDGYTF. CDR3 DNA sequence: TGCGCCAGCAGCCAAGATACGGGGGTCGATGGCTACACCTTC.

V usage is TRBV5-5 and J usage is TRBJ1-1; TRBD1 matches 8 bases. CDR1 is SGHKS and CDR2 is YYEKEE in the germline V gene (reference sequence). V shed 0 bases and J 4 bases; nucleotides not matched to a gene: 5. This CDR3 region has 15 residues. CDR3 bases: TGTGCCAGCAGCTTGGCCTTAGACAGGGGCACTGAAGCTTTCTTT. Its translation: CASSLALDRGTEAFF. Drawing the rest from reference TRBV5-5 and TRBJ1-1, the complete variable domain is DAGVTQSPTHLIKTRGQQVTLRCSPISGHKSVSWYQQVLGQGPQFIFQYYEKEERGRGNFPDRFSARQFPNYSSELNVNALLLGDSALYLCASSLALDRGTEAFFGQGTRLTVV.

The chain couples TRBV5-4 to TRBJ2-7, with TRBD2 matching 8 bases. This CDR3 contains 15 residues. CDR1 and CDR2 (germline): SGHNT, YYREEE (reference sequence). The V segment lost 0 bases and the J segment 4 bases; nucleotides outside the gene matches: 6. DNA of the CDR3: TGTGCCAGCAGCTTGGGCCTAGCGGGCCTTTACGAGCAGTACTTC. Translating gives CASSLGLAGLYEQYF.